This entry concerns a single T cell receptor beta chain. Its antigen has not been determined. It has no much larger one-base neighbor in the sample; base qualities were not kept. These data belong to a study of patients and donors after allogeneic stem cell transplantation (dated by TCRdb to about 2020). The library was generated by RT-PCR. Sequenced on a NextSeq 550. TCRdb reprocessed the public reads (quality trimming at Q25 with fastp, clone calling with MiXCR) and kept in-frame beta chains. Identical CDR3 proteins give one entry, which carries the most common genes and DNA. Recorded for this sample are about 960,000 distinct CDR3 sequences; approximately 19% of them occurred a single time. The ten largest clones take up under 6.5% of the sample. Material: blood, either unsorted or a sorted T cell fraction (not recorded which). The sequence came from a human donor who was either an allogeneic HSCT recipient or a stem cell or donor lymphocyte infusion donor (not recorded which). It is not recorded whose cells these are; they may come from a transplant donor.

The DNA sequence is given as TGTGCCACATGGTGGGTGAAAAACACCATATATTTT. It is translated as CATWWVKNTIYF. The rearranged chain carries TRBV12-3 or TRBV12-4 and TRBJ1-3; the D gene is not confidently resolved. The CDR3 holds 12 amino acids from the cysteine to the phenylalanine. The sequence is cut down to CDR3 DNA, 36 bases in frame from base 1. V loses 10 bases, J loses 6 bases, and the germline ends lie 13 bases apart.